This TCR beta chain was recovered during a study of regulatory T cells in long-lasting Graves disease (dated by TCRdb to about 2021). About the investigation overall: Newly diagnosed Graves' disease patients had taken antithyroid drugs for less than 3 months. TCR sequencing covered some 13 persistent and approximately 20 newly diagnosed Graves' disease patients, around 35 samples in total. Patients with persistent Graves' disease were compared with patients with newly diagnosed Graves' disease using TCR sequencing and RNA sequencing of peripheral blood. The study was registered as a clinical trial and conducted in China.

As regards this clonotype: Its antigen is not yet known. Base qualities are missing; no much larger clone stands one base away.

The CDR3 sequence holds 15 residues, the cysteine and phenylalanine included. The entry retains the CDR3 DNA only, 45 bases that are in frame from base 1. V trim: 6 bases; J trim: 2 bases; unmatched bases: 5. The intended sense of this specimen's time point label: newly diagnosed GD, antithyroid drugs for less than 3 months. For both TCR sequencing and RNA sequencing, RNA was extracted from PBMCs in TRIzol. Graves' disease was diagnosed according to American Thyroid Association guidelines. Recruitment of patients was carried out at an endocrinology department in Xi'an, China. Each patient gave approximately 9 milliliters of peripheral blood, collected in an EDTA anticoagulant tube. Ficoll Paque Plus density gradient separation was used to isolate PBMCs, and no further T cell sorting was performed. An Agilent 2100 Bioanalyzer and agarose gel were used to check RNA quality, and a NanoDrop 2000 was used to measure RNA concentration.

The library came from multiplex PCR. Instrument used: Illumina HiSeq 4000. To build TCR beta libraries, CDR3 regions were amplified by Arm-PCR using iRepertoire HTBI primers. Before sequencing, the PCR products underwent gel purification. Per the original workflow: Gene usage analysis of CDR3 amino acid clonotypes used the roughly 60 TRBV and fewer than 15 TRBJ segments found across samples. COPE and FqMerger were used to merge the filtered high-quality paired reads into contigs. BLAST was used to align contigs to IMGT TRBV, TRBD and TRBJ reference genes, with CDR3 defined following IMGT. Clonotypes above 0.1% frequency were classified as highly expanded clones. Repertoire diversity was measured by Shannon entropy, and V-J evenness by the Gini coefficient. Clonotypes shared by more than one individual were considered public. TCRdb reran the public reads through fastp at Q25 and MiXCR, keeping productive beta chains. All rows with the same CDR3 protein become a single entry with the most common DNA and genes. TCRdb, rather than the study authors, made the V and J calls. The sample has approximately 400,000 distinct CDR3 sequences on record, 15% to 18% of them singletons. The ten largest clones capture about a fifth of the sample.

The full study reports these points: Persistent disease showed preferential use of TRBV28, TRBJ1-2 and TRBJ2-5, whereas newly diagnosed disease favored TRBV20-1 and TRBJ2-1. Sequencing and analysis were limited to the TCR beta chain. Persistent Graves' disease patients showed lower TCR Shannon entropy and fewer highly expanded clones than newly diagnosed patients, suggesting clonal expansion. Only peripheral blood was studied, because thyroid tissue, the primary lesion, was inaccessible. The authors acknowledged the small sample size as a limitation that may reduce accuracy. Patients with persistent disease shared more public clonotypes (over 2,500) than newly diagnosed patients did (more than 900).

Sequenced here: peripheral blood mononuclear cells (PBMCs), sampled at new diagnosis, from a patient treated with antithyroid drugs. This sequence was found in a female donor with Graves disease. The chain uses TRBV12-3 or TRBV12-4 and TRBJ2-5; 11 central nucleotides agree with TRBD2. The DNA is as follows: TGTGCCAGCAGAGGTAGCGGGGGGGTACAAGAGACCCAGTACTTC. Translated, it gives CASRGSGGVQETQYF.